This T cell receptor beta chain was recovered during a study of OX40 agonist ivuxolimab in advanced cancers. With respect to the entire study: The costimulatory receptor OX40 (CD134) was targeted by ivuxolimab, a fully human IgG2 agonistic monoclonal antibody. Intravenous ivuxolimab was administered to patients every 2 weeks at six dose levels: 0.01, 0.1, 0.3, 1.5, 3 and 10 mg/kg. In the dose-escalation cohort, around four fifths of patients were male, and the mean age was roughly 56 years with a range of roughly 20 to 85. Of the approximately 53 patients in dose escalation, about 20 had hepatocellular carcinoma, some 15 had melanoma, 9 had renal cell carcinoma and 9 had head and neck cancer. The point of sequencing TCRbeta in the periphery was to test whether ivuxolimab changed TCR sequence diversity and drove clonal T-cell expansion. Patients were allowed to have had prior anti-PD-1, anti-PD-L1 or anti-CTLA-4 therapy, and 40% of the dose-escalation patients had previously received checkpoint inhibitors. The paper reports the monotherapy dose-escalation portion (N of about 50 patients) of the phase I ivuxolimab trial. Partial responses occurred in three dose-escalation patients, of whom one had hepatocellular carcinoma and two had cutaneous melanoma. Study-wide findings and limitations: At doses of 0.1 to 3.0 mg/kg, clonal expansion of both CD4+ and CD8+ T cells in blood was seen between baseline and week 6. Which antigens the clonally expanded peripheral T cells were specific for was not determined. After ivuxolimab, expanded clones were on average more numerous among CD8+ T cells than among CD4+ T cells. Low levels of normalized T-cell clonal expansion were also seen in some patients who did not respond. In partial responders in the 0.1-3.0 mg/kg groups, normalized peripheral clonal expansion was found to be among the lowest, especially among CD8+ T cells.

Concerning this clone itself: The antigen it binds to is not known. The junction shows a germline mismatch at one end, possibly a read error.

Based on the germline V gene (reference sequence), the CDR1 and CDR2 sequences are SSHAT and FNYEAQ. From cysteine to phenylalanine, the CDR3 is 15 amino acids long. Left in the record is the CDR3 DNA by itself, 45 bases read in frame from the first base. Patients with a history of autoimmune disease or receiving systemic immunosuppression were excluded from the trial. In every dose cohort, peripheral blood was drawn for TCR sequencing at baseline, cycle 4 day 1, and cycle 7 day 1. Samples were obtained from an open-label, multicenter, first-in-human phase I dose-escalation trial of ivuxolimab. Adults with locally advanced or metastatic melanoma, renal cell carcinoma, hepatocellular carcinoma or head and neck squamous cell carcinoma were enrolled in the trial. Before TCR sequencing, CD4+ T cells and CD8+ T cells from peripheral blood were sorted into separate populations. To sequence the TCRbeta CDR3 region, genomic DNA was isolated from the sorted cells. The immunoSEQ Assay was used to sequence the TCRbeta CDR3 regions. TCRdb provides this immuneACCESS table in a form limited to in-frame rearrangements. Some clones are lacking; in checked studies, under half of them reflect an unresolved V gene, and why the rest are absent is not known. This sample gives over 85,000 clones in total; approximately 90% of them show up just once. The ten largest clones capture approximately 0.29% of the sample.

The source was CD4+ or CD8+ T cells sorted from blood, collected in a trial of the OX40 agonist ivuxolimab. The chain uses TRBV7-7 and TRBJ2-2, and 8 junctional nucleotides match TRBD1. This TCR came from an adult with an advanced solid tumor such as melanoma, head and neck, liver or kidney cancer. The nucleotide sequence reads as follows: TGTGCTAGCAGCTTAGACAGGGGGAACACCGGGGAGCTGTTTTTT. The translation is CASSLDRGNTGELFF.